A selection of T cell receptor beta chains follows, all from one sample in a study of regulatory T cells in long-lasting Graves disease. TCRdb re-called the multiplex PCR reads through MiXCR, storing one row per CDR3 protein. The sample comprises hundreds of thousands of distinct CDR3 sequences, approximately 16% of which are singletons, and about 25% rests with the top ten. The sample was also reused in another study, on T cells in Graves' hyperthyroidism and ophthalmopathy.

The sequenced sample was peripheral blood mononuclear cells (PBMCs), obtained at new diagnosis, from a patient treated with antithyroid drugs. All receptors come from a middle-aged woman with Graves disease. CDR3s include the opening cysteine and the closing phenylalanine or tryptophan. The D gene is left open where the match is weak. The size of a clone is reported for some rows only, either as once, few or many, or as a class for expanded clones.

V	J	size	D	CDR3	DNA
TRBV18	TRBJ1-5	few	TRBD1	CASSSGGNLPQHF	TGTGCCAGCTCATCAGGGGGAAATTTGCCCCAGCATTTT
TRBV6-1	TRBJ2-1	many	TRBD2	CASNPVTGTSYHEQFF	TGTGCCAGCAACCCCGTCACCGGGACTAGTTATCATGAGCAGTTCTTC
TRBV5-1	TRBJ2-3	many	TRBD2	CASSSGLVTDTQYF	TGTGCCAGCAGCTCCGGACTAGTTACAGATACGCAGTATTTT
TRBV24-1	TRBJ1-5	many	TRBD1	CATSESRGSNQPQHF	TGTGCCACCAGTGAGAGCAGGGGGAGCAATCAGCCCCAGCATTTT
TRBV3-1	TRBJ1-1	many	TRBD1	CASSQGTGVNTEAFF	TGTGCCAGCAGCCAAGGGACAGGGGTTAACACTGAAGCTTTCTTT
TRBV6-1	TRBJ1-1	many	NA	CASTWGGNTEAFF	TGTGCCAGCACCTGGGGGGGGAACACTGAAGCTTTCTTT
TRBV5-6	TRBJ1-5	NA	NA	CASSLASVVDLFSNQPQHF	TGTGCCAGCAGCTTGGCCTCAGTAGTGGACTTATTTAGCAATCAGCCCCAGCATTTT
TRBV6-1	TRBJ1-1	many	NA	CASSEHGVNTEAFF	TGTGCCAGCAGTGAACACGGGGTCAACACTGAAGCTTTCTTT
TRBV10-3	TRBJ1-6	NA	NA	CALSEWEGGFGSNSPLHF	TGTGCCCTCAGTGAGTGGGAAGGTGGATTCGGGAGCAATTCACCCCTCCACTTT
TRBV5-8	TRBJ1-1	few	TRBD1	CASSFTGVGNTEAFF	TGTGCCAGCAGCTTTACAGGGGTGGGCAACACTGAAGCTTTCTTT
TRBV5-1	TRBJ2-5	many	NA	CASSLARGGQETQYF	TGCGCCAGCAGCTTGGCCCGAGGAGGCCAAGAGACCCAGTACTTC
TRBV2	TRBJ1-1	many	NA	CTSRAMADTEAFF	TGTACCAGCAGGGCAATGGCCGACACTGAAGCTTTCTTT
TRBV28	TRBJ1-6	NA	NA	CASSFPVLNSPLHF	TGTGCCAGCAGTTTCCCAGTCTTGAATTCACCCCTCCACTTT
TRBV6-2/TRBV6-3	TRBJ2-7	many	NA	CASSYSPGGSYEQYF	TGTGCCAGCAGTTACTCTCCTGGGGGCTCCTACGAGCAGTACTTC
TRBV29-1	TRBJ2-2	NA	NA	CSVDQGTNTGELFF	TGCAGCGTTGATCAAGGAACGAACACCGGGGAGCTGTTTTTT
TRBV6-1	TRBJ1-2	few	NA	CASSTDRREANYGYTF	TGTGCCAGCAGTACCGACCGGCGGGAAGCTAACTATGGCTACACCTTC
TRBV10-3	TRBJ1-2	NA	NA	CAISDRSRSYTF	TGTGCCATCAGTGATAGGTCCCGGAGCTACACCTTC
TRBV20-1	TRBJ2-7	few	TRBD1	CSAMGQGPDEQYF	TGCAGTGCTATGGGACAGGGGCCGGACGAGCAGTACTTC
TRBV11-3	TRBJ2-4	many	TRBD1	CASSATGGYSGKNIQYF	TGTGCCAGCAGCGCGACAGGGGGCTACTCGGGCAAAAACATTCAGTACTTC
TRBV2	TRBJ1-2	many	NA	CASSVEGYTF	TGTGCCAGCAGTGTGGAGGGCTACACCTTC
TRBV5-4	TRBJ1-1	few	NA	CASSGKTVNTEAFF	TGTGCCAGCAGCGGGAAGACAGTGAACACTGAAGCTTTCTTT
TRBV5-4	TRBJ1-2	NA	NA	CASSVPGTSDGYTF	TGTGCCAGCAGCGTACCGGGGACATCGGACGGCTACACCTTC
TRBV7-9	TRBJ2-7	many	NA	CASSDRIPTYEQYF	TGTGCCAGCAGCGACCGGATTCCAACCTACGAGCAGTACTTC
TRBV20-1	TRBJ1-2	NA	NA	CSAGPLSDYGYTF	TGCAGTGCTGGCCCCCTATCGGACTATGGCTACACCTTC
TRBV5-4	TRBJ2-3	NA	TRBD2	CATRKTGGDTQYF	TGTGCCACCCGTAAGACGGGGGGAGATACGCAGTATTTT
TRBV7-9	TRBJ1-4	NA	NA	CASSPNSNEKLFF	TGTGCCAGCAGCCCCAACAGTAATGAAAAACTGTTTTTT
TRBV5-1	TRBJ1-5	many	TRBD1	CASSLDETGHGNQPQHF	TGCGCCAGCAGCTTGGATGAGACAGGGCATGGCAATCAGCCCCAGCATTTT
TRBV10-3	TRBJ1-4	NA	NA	CAISGGPQHGEKLFF	TGTGCCATCAGTGGTGGTCCTCAGCACGGTGAAAAACTGTTTTTT
TRBV29-1	TRBJ1-1	NA	NA	CSAQRTVGLKAFF	TGCAGCGCCCAACGGACAGTAGGTTTGAAAGCTTTCTTT
TRBV7-2	TRBJ1-2	few	TRBD1	CASSSFGTGGYGYTF	TGTGCCAGCAGCTCATTCGGGACAGGGGGCTATGGCTACACCTTC
TRBV28	TRBJ2-2	many	NA	CASSWAQELFF	TGTGCCAGCAGTTGGGCCCAGGAGCTGTTTTTT
TRBV2	TRBJ2-1	many	TRBD2	CASSEGGGSYNEQFF	TGTGCCAGCAGTGAAGGCGGGGGCTCCTACAATGAGCAGTTCTTC
TRBV28	TRBJ1-6	NA	NA	CASRWQEDSPLHF	TGTGCCAGCAGATGGCAGGAGGATTCACCCCTCCACTTT
TRBV7-8	TRBJ1-5	many	NA	CASSKRATDSNQPQHF	TGTGCCAGCAGCAAGAGGGCAACCGATAGCAATCAGCCCCAGCATTTT
TRBV3-1	TRBJ2-7	many	TRBD1	CASSQSHSTGAYEQYF	TGTGCCAGCAGCCAAAGCCACTCGACAGGGGCCTACGAGCAGTACTTC
TRBV20-1	TRBJ2-4	NA	NA	CSAPLPGRKNIQYF	TGCAGTGCTCCTCTTCCCGGGAGAAAAAACATTCAGTACTTC
TRBV3-1	TRBJ1-1	many	NA	CASSHQENTEAFF	TGTGCCAGCAGTCATCAGGAGAACACTGAAGCTTTCTTT
TRBV5-1	TRBJ1-4	few	NA	CASSFARGLNEKLFF	TGCGCCAGCAGCTTTGCTCGGGGGCTTAATGAAAAACTGTTTTTT
TRBV4-1	TRBJ2-3	NA	NA	CASSQGRSGFITDTQYF	TGCGCCAGCAGCCAAGGACGAAGCGGGTTTATCACAGATACGCAGTATTTT
TRBV4-1	TRBJ2-2	NA	TRBD2	CASSPKTTSGRNTGELFF	TGCGCCAGCAGCCCCAAGACCACTAGCGGGAGGAACACCGGGGAGCTGTTTTTT
TRBV7-6	TRBJ1-5	NA	NA	CASSLAPGGPNQPQHF	TGTGCCAGCAGCTTAGCGCCCGGGGGTCCTAATCAGCCCCAGCATTTT
TRBV27	TRBJ1-2	NA	TRBD1	CASSPISGTDYGYTF	TGTGCCAGCAGTCCAATATCCGGGACAGATTATGGCTACACCTTC
TRBV28	TRBJ2-1	once	TRBD1	CASSFNPNRGRNEQFF	TGTGCCAGCAGTTTTAACCCCAACAGGGGGCGTAATGAGCAGTTCTTC
TRBV24-1	TRBJ2-1	many	TRBD2	CATSDAGLAGDNEQFF	TGTGCCACCAGTGACGCGGGACTAGCGGGCGACAATGAGCAGTTCTTC
TRBV13	TRBJ1-2	many	NA	CASSLRSSGMWEVSHGYTF	TGTGCCAGCAGCTTAAGGAGTTCCGGGATGTGGGAGGTGTCGCATGGCTACACCTTC
TRBV5-1	TRBJ1-2	few	TRBD1	CASSLSAGGAGTGYTF	TGCGCCAGCAGTTTATCGGCAGGGGGCGCGGGTACTGGCTACACCTTC
TRBV19	TRBJ1-1	NA	NA	CASSRWGQKTEAFF	TGTGCCAGTAGTAGGTGGGGGCAGAAGACTGAAGCTTTCTTT
TRBV19	TRBJ2-1	NA	TRBD2	CASKSGGEQFF	TGTGCCAGCAAGTCGGGGGGGGAGCAGTTCTTC
TRBV11-1	TRBJ2-1	few	NA	CASSLMSYNEQFF	TGTGCCAGCAGCTTAATGTCCTACAATGAGCAGTTCTTC
TRBV20-1	TRBJ2-3	few	TRBD2	CSARPRLAGSDTQYF	TGCAGTGCTAGACCGCGACTAGCGGGGTCAGATACGCAGTATTTT